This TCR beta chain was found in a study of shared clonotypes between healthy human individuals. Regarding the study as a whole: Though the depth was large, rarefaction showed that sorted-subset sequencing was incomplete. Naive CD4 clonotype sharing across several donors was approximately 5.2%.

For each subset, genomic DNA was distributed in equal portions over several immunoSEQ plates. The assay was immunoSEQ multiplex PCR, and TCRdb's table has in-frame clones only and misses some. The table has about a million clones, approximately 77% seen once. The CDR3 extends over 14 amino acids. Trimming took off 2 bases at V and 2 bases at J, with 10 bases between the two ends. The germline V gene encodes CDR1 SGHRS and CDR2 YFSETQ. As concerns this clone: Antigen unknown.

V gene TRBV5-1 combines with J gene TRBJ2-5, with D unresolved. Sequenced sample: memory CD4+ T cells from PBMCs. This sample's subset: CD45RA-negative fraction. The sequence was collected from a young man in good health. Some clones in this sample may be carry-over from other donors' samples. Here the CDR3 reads CASSFDVRQETQYF. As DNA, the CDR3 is TGCGCCAGCAGCTTCGACGTCAGGCAAGAGACCCAGTACTTC.